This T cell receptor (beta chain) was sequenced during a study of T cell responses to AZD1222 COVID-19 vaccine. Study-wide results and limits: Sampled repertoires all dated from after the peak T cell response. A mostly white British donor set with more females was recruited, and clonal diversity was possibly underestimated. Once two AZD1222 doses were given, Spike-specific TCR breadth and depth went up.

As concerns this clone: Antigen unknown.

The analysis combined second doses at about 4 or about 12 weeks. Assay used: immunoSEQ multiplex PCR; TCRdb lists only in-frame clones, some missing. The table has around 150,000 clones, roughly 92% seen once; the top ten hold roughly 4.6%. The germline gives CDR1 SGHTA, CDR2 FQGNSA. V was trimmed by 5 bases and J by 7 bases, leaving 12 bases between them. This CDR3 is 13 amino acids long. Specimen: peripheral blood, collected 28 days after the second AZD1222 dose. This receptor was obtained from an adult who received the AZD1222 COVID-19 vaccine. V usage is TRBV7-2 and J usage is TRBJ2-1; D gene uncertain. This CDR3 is CASSAGPVNEQFF. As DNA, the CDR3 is TGTGCCAGCAGCGCCGGACCGGTAAATGAGCAGTTCTTC. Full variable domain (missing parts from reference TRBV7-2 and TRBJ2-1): GAGVSQSPSNKVTEKGKDVELRCDPISGHTALYWYRQSLGQGLEFLIYFQGNSAPDKSGLPSDRFSAERTGGSVSTLTIQRTQQEDSAVYLCASSAGPVNEQFFGPGTRLTVL.